A selection of T cell receptor beta chains follows, all from one sample in a study of blood T cell repertoires in COVID-19. Some clones are missing from TCRdb's copy, which holds only in-frame ones; the method was immunoSEQ multiplex PCR. The data hold approximately 62,000 clones, with around four fifths observed a single time. The sample consisted of peripheral blood. These receptors were taken from a man older than 75 with acute or convalescent COVID-19. Each CDR3 is given with its conserved first and last residue. The order of the fields is J gene, V gene, clone size, D gene, CDR3 protein, CDR3 DNA. D genes are given only for firm matches. Expanded clones get a size class; other rows say once, few or many, or leave the size out.

j_call: TRBJ2-5; v_call: TRBV4-1; clone_size: NA; d_call: NA; cdr3_aa: CASSQTQYQETQYF; cdr3_nt: TGCGCCAGCAGCCAGACACAGTACCAAGAGACCCAGTACTTC
j_call: TRBJ2-3; v_call: TRBV7-9; clone_size: NA; d_call: NA; cdr3_aa: CASSLGTGTDTQYF; cdr3_nt: TGTGCCAGCAGCTTAGGGACAGGCACAGATACGCAGTATTTT
j_call: TRBJ1-1; v_call: TRBV29-1; clone_size: NA; d_call: NA; cdr3_aa: CSGLWTLEAAFF; cdr3_nt: TGCAGCGGCCTCTGGACCCTGGAGGCGGCTTTCTTT
j_call: TRBJ2-3; v_call: TRBV24-1; clone_size: NA; d_call: TRBD2; cdr3_aa: CATSLTSGGAADTQYF; cdr3_nt: TGTGCCACCAGTTTGACTAGCGGGGGGGCGGCAGATACGCAGTATTTT
j_call: TRBJ2-7; v_call: TRBV27; clone_size: once; d_call: NA; cdr3_aa: CASSWGGGGAYEQYF; cdr3_nt: TGTGCCAGCAGCTGGGGCGGAGGGGGCGCTTACGAGCAGTACTTC
j_call: TRBJ1-5; v_call: TRBV9; clone_size: few; d_call: NA; cdr3_aa: CATKYGAVQPQHF; cdr3_nt: TGTGCCACCAAGTATGGGGCAGTGCAGCCCCAGCATTTT
j_call: TRBJ2-1; v_call: TRBV6-6; clone_size: once; d_call: NA; cdr3_aa: CASSYSSNEQFF; cdr3_nt: TGTGCCAGCAGTTACTCGAGTAATGAGCAGTTCTTC
j_call: TRBJ1-2; v_call: TRBV6-5; clone_size: NA; d_call: TRBD1; cdr3_aa: CASGTGGEGYGYTF; cdr3_nt: TGTGCCAGCGGGACAGGGGGCGAAGGATATGGCTACACCTTC
j_call: TRBJ2-7; v_call: TRBV21-1; clone_size: NA; d_call: NA; cdr3_aa: CASSKGQAGGDAYEQYF; cdr3_nt: TGTGCCAGCAGCAAAGGTCAGGCAGGGGGTGATGCCTACGAGCAGTACTTC
j_call: TRBJ1-1; v_call: TRBV18; clone_size: NA; d_call: TRBD1; cdr3_aa: CASSPNDRGFEAFF; cdr3_nt: TGTGCCAGCTCACCAAATGACAGGGGGTTTGAAGCTTTCTTT
j_call: TRBJ1-6; v_call: TRBV4-1; clone_size: NA; d_call: NA; cdr3_aa: CASSQDLGVSYNSPLHF; cdr3_nt: TGCGCCAGCAGCCAAGATCTAGGGGTCTCCTATAATTCACCCCTCCACTTT
j_call: TRBJ1-3; v_call: TRBV5-1; clone_size: once; d_call: TRBD1; cdr3_aa: CASSWDRAGNTIYF; cdr3_nt: TGCGCCAGCAGCTGGGACAGGGCTGGAAACACCATATATTTT
j_call: TRBJ1-2; v_call: TRBV30; clone_size: NA; d_call: NA; cdr3_aa: CAWSLPVGLRLSYTF; cdr3_nt: TGTGCCTGGAGTCTCCCAGTGGGGCTACGGTTATCCTACACCTTC
j_call: TRBJ1-2; v_call: TRBV5-1; clone_size: NA; d_call: NA; cdr3_aa: CASSLGQYYGYTF; cdr3_nt: TGCGCCAGCAGCTTGGGTCAGTACTATGGCTACACCTTC
j_call: TRBJ1-2; v_call: TRBV7-9; clone_size: NA; d_call: NA; cdr3_aa: CASTVSGSPFGYTF; cdr3_nt: TGTGCCAGCACCGTATCGGGGTCCCCCTTTGGCTACACCTTC
j_call: TRBJ1-3; v_call: TRBV5-1; clone_size: once; d_call: NA; cdr3_aa: CASSLGTDSGNTIYF; cdr3_nt: TGCGCCAGCAGCTTGGGGACAGACTCTGGAAACACCATATATTTT
j_call: TRBJ2-7; v_call: TRBV29-1; clone_size: NA; d_call: TRBD2; cdr3_aa: CSVGQAGGSYEQYF; cdr3_nt: TGCAGCGTGGGACAAGCGGGGGGATCCTACGAGCAGTACTTC
j_call: TRBJ2-1; v_call: TRBV5-1; clone_size: NA; d_call: NA; cdr3_aa: CASSLQQDNEQFF; cdr3_nt: TGCGCCAGCAGCTTGCAACAGGACAATGAGCAGTTCTTC
j_call: TRBJ1-1; v_call: TRBV27; clone_size: NA; d_call: NA; cdr3_aa: CASSPRPGTEAFF; cdr3_nt: TGTGCCAGCAGTCCCCGTCCGGGCACTGAAGCTTTCTTT
j_call: TRBJ2-5; v_call: TRBV3-1/TRBV3-2; clone_size: NA; d_call: NA; cdr3_aa: CASSQAFPGNDEETQYF; cdr3_nt: TGTGCCAGCAGCCAAGCCTTTCCCGGGAACGATGAAGAGACCCAGTACTTC
j_call: TRBJ1-4; v_call: TRBV19; clone_size: NA; d_call: NA; cdr3_aa: CASSIAAGVGTNEKLFF; cdr3_nt: TGTGCCAGTAGTATAGCAGCCGGAGTAGGAACTAATGAAAAACTGTTTTTT